One and the same sample provided the 3 T cell receptor beta chains below, sequenced in a study of T-cell reconstitution after alpha-beta-depleted transplantation in children. Preparing the TCRbeta library involved the use of unique molecular identifiers. TCRdb independently ran MiXCR on the PCR reads; one entry per CDR3 protein. The data hold 600,000 to 700,000 distinct CDR3 sequences, with roughly 15% observed a single time. Sequenced material: PBMCs from the stem cell graft donor, taken from the stem cell graft. These receptors were obtained from a human donor who donated a stem cell graft to a child with acute myeloid leukemia.

This clonotype was picked up a small number of times. The chain joins TRBV27 to TRBJ2-5, with D possibly TRBD2 on 5 matching bases. Trimming took 7 bases from V and 3 from J, leaving 21 bases between them. Germline V gives CDR1 MNHEY, CDR2 SMNVEV (reference sequence). This CDR3 is built from 16 residues. CDR3 bases: TGTGCCAGCACCGAAAAACTCGGAGGAGTGGAAGAGACCCAGTACTTC. Its protein is CASTEKLGGVEETQYF.

This clonotype has a count of ten or more. This chain uses TRBV10-3 with TRBJ1-2; D is unresolved. CDR1 and CDR2 from the germline V gene are ENHRY and SYGVKD. This CDR3 has 12 amino acids. Trimming took off 0 bases at V and 6 bases at J, with 5 bases between the two ends. Here the CDR3 DNA reads TGTGCCATCAGTGAGTCCCGAAATGGCTACACCTTC. Translation: CAISESRNGYTF.

This chain connects TRBV11-3 to TRBJ1-1, with TRBD1 as a possible D gene (6 bases). This CDR3 contains 13 residues. Germline loops: CDR1 SGHNT, CDR2 YENEEA. V was shortened by 5 bases and J by 8 bases, with 15 bases between the two germline ends. The CDR3 nucleotides read TGTGCCAGCAGCCCCGCCCAAGACAGGGAAGCTTTCTTT. Translating it yields CASSPAQDREAFF.